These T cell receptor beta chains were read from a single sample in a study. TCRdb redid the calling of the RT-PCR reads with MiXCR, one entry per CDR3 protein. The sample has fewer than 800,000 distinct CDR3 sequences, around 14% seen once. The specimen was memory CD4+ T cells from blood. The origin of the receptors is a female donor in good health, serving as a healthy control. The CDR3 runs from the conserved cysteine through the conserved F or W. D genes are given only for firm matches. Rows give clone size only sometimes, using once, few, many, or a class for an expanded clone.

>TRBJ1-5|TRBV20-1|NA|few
CSARDRIRGSNQPQHF
TGCAGTGCTAGAGATCGAATCCGGGGTAGCAATCAGCCCCAGCATTTT
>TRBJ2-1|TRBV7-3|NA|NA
CASSLTGTTYNEQFF
TGTGCCAGCAGCTTGACCGGGACAACTTACAATGAGCAGTTCTTC
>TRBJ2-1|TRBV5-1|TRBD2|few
CASTKTSGDYNEQFF
TGCGCCAGCACCAAGACTAGCGGGGACTACAATGAGCAGTTCTTC
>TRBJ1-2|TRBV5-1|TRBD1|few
CASSFSTGSGDYGYTF
TGCGCCAGCAGCTTTTCGACAGGGTCGGGAGACTATGGCTACACCTTC
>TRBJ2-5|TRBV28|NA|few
CASNEGQETQYF
TGTGCCAGCAATGAGGGTCAAGAGACCCAGTACTTC
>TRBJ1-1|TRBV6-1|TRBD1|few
CASRETGMGANTEAFF
TGTGCCAGCAGAGAGACAGGGATGGGCGCGAACACTGAAGCTTTCTTT
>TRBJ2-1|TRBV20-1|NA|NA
CSARGRLNEQFF
TGCAGTGCTAGGGGACGGCTCAATGAGCAGTTCTTC
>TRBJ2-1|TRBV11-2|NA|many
CASSLATYGEQFF
TGTGCCAGCAGCTTGGCGACTTACGGTGAGCAGTTCTTC
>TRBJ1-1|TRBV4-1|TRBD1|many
CASSQDARGGTEAFF
TGCGCCAGCAGCCAAGATGCCAGGGGGGGCACTGAAGCTTTCTTT
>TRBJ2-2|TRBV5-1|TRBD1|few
CASSLETGMNTGELFF
TGCGCCAGCAGCCTAGAGACAGGGATGAACACCGGGGAGCTGTTTTTT
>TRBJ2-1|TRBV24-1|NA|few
CATSDTGRNNEQFF
TGTGCCACCAGTGACACAGGGAGAAACAATGAGCAGTTCTTC
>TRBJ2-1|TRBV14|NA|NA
CASSQSSLVEQFF
TGTGCCAGCAGCCAGTCTAGTTTGGTTGAGCAGTTCTTC
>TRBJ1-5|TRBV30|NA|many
CAWSVTNNQPQHF
TGTGCCTGGAGTGTAACCAACAATCAGCCCCAGCATTTT
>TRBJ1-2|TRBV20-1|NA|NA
CSAQSGYTF
TGCAGTGCTCAATCTGGCTACACCTTC
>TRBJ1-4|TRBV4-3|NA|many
CASSQAGGGNEKLFF
TGCGCCAGCAGCCAAGCCGGGGGCGGTAATGAAAAACTGTTTTTT
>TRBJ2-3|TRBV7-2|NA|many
CASSLVGEDTQYF
TGTGCCAGCAGCTTGGTAGGGGAAGATACGCAGTATTTT
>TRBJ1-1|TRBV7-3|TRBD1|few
CASSYAGQGTEAFF
TGTGCCAGCAGCTATGCGGGACAGGGGACTGAAGCTTTCTTT
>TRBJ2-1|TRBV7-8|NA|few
CASSLDKGDEQFF
TGTGCCAGCAGCTTAGATAAGGGGGATGAGCAGTTCTTC
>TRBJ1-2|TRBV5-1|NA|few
CASRDSDYGYTF
TGCGCCAGCAGGGACTCAGACTATGGCTACACCTTC
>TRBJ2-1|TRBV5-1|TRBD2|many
CASSLAGLAGGRNEQFF
TGCGCCAGCAGCTTGGCCGGACTAGCGGGAGGAAGGAATGAGCAGTTCTTC
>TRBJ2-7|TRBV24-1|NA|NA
CATSPRDPAYEQYF
TGTGCCACCAGTCCCCGGGACCCTGCCTACGAGCAGTACTTC
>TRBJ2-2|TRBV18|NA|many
CASSPGGSNTGELFF
TGTGCCAGCTCACCCGGCGGATCGAACACCGGGGAGCTGTTTTTT
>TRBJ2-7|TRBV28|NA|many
CASSEPRGSGYEQYF
TGTGCCAGCAGTGAACCACGCGGCTCCGGATACGAGCAGTACTTC
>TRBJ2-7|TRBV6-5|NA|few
CASSFLGQSRGYEQYF
TGTGCCAGCAGTTTCCTTGGACAAAGCCGGGGCTACGAGCAGTACTTC
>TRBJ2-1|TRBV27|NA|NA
CASIFDEQFF
TGTGCCAGCATTTTCGATGAGCAGTTCTTC
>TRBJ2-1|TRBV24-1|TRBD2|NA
CATSVPSGSFDEQFF
TGTGCCACCAGTGTCCCTAGCGGGAGTTTCGATGAGCAGTTCTTC
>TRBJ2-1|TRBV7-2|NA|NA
CASSPQGTRPEQFF
TGTGCCAGCAGCCCCCAGGGGACTCGCCCCGAGCAGTTCTTC
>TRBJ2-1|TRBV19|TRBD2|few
CASSDLAGGPGDEQFF
TGTGCCAGTAGTGACCTAGCGGGAGGGCCGGGCGATGAGCAGTTCTTC
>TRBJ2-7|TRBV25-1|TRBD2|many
CASSDRLAGDGGSSYEQYF
TGTGCCAGCAGTGATCGACTAGCGGGGGACGGGGGCAGCTCCTACGAGCAGTACTTC
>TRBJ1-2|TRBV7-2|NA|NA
CASSLDRRPDYGYTF
TGTGCCAGCAGCTTAGACAGGCGGCCAGACTATGGCTACACCTTC
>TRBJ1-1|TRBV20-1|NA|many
CSARDTGTQEVAFF
TGCAGTGCTAGAGATACCGGGACCCAGGAGGTAGCTTTCTTT
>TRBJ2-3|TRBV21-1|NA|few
CASSKESRGGGTDTQYF
TGTGCCAGCAGCAAAGAGTCGCGGGGAGGCGGCACAGATACGCAGTATTTT
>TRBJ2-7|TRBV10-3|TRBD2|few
CAISTSETYEQYF
TGTGCCATCAGTACTAGCGAAACCTACGAGCAGTACTTC
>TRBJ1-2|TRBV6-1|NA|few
CASSEPPAGYTF
TGTGCCAGCAGTGAACCACCAGCCGGCTACACCTTC
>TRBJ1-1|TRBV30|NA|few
CAWTLQPLTEAFF
TGTGCCTGGACGTTACAGCCGCTAACTGAAGCTTTCTTT
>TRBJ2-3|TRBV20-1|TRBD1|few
CSARRQGGTDTQYF
TGCAGTGCTAGAAGACAGGGGGGCACAGATACGCAGTATTTT
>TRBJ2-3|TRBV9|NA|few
CASSVVGGGITDTQYF
TGTGCCAGCAGCGTAGTAGGGGGAGGTATTACAGATACGCAGTATTTT
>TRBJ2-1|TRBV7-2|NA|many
CASSTRRSYNEQFF
TGTGCCAGCAGCACGAGACGGAGCTACAATGAGCAGTTCTTC